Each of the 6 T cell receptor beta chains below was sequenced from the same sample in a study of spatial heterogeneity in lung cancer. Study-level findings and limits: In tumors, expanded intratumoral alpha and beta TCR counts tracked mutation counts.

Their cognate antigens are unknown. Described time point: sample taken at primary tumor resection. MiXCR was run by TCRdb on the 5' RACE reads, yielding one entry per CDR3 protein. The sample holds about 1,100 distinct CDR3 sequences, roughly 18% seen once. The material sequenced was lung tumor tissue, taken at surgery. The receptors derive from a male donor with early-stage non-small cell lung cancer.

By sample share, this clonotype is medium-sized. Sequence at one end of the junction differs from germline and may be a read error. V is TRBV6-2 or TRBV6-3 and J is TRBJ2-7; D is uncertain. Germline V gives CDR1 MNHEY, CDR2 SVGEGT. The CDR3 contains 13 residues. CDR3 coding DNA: TGTGCCACCAGTCCGGAGTTGTTCTACGAGCAGTACTTC. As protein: CATSPELFYEQYF.

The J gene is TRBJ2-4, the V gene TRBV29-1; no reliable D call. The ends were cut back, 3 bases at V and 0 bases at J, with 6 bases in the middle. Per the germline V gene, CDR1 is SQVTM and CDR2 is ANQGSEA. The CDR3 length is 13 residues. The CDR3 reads CSVEIPAKNIQYF. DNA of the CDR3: TGCAGCGTTGAGATCCCAGCCAAAAACATTCAGTACTTC. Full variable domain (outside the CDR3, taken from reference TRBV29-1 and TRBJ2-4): SAVISQKPSRDICQRGTSLTIQCQVDSQVTMMFWYRQQPGQSLTLIATANQGSEATYESGFVIDKFPISRPNLTFSTLTVSNMSPEDSSIYLCSVEIPAKNIQYFGAGTRLSVL.

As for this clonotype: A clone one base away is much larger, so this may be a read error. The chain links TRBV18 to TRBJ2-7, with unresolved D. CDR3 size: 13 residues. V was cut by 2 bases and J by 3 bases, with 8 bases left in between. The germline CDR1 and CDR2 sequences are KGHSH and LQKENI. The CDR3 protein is CASSPTRNYEQYF. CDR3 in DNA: TGTGCCAGCTCACCAACGCGAAACTACGAGCAGTACTTC.

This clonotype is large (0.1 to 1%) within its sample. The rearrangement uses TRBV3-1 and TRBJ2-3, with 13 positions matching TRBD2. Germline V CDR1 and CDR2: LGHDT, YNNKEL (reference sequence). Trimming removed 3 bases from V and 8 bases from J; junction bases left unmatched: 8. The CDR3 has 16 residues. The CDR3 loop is CASSHRTSGGMGTQYF. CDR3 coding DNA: TGTGCCAGCAGCCATCGGACTAGCGGGGGAATGGGTACGCAGTATTTT.

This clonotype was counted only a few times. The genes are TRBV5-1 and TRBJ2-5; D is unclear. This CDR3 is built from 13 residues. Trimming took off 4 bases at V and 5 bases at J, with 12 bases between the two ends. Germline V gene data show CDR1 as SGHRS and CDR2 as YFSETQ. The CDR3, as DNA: TGCGCCAGCAGCCGGCAGGCTGGGGAGACCCAGTACTTC. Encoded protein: CASSRQAGETQYF.

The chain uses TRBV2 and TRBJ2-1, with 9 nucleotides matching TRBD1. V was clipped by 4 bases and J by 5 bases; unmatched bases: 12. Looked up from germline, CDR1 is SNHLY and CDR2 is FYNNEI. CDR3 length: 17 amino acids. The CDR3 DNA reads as TGTGCCAGCAGTGCGGGGCCCCCGGGACAGGGCCACAATGAGCAGTTCTTC. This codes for CASSAGPPGQGHNEQFF.